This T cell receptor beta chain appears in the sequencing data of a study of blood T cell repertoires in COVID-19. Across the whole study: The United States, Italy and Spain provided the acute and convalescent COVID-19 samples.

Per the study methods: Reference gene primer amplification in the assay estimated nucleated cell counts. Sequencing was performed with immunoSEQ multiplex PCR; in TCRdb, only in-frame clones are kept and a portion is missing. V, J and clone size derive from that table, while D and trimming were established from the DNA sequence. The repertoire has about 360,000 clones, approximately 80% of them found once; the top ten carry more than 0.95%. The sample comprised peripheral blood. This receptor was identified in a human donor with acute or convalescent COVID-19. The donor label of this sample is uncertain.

The DNA for the CDR3 is TGTGCCAGCAGCTTAGGAAGCGGGGGGAGGACAGATACGCAGTATTTT. Amino acid sequence: CASSLGSGGRTDTQYF. The chain joins TRBV7-2 to TRBJ2-3; 9 nucleotides align to TRBD2. There are 16 residues in the CDR3. After removal of 1 base from V and 3 bases from J, the junction contained 5 bases not matched to a gene. From germline, CDR1 is SGHTA and CDR2 FQGNSA. Full variable domain (rest looked up from reference TRBV7-2 and TRBJ2-3): GAGVSQSPSNKVTEKGKDVELRCDPISGHTALYWYRQSLGQGLEFLIYFQGNSAPDKSGLPSDRFSAERTGGSVSTLTIQRTQQEDSAVYLCASSLGSGGRTDTQYFGPGTRLTVL.